A selection of T cell receptor beta chains follows, all from one sample in a study of response to subunit inactivated influenza vaccine. TCRdb re-analysed the RT-PCR reads in MiXCR, keeping a single row per CDR3 protein. The sample holds more than 450,000 distinct CDR3 sequences; around 10% are singletons and the top ten take 11%. This same sample was also part of a study on T cells expressing NK-cell markers.

Sequenced here: PBMCs from blood, sampled on the day of vaccination. The receptors derive from a man aged 45-60 years who received an inactivated influenza vaccine. The CDR3 runs from the conserved cysteine through the conserved F or W. A D gene is named only where the DNA matches it firmly. Some rows have no size entry. The others give once, few or many, or a class for an expanded clone.

>TRBV7-2|few|TRBJ1-5|.
CASSQMGSVGQPQHF
TGTGCCAGCAGCCAGATGGGGAGTGTTGGACAGCCCCAGCATTTT
>TRBV15|many|TRBJ1-3|.
CATSRALVGNTIYF
TGTGCCACCAGCAGAGCACTCGTGGGAAACACCATATATTTT
>TRBV6-5|.|TRBJ2-1|TRBD1
CASSFGTGTVANEQFF
TGTGCCAGCAGTTTCGGGACCGGGACAGTCGCCAATGAGCAGTTCTTC
>TRBV5-1|few|TRBJ1-2|TRBD1
CASSPEQGRNSYGYTF
TGCGCCAGCAGCCCGGAACAGGGGCGGAATTCCTATGGCTACACCTTC
>TRBV4-3|once|TRBJ1-4|.
CASSQEAGHSNEKLFF
TGCGCCAGCAGCCAAGAGGCCGGACACAGTAATGAAAAACTGTTTTTT
>TRBV5-6|.|TRBJ2-7|.
CASSLATTLYEQYF
TGTGCCAGCAGCCTTGCCACTACCCTCTACGAGCAGTACTTC
>TRBV7-2|few|TRBJ2-1|.
CASSEIRTWQFF
TGTGCCAGCAGCGAAATCCGGACATGGCAGTTCTTC
>TRBV7-7|few|TRBJ2-3|TRBD2
CAARWTSGCTDTQYF
TGTGCCGCCCGGTGGACTAGCGGATGCACAGATACGCAGTATTTT
>TRBV5-1|many|TRBJ2-1|.
CASSLAQVGNEQFF
TGCGCCAGCAGCTTGGCCCAGGTGGGGAATGAGCAGTTCTTC
>TRBV20-1|few|TRBJ2-1|.
CSASSQGGLTYNEQFF
TGCAGTGCTAGTTCCCAAGGGGGACTAACGTACAATGAGCAGTTCTTC
>TRBV20-1|.|TRBJ2-7|TRBD2
CSARDLAGNSYEQYF
TGCAGTGCTAGAGATCTAGCGGGTAACTCCTACGAGCAGTACTTC
>TRBV10-3|.|TRBJ2-1|.
CAIGPGQGLVDEQFF
TGTGCCATCGGACCGGGACAGGGACTAGTTGATGAGCAGTTCTTC
>TRBV5-1|.|TRBJ1-1|TRBD1
CASSFGTGGFTEAFF
TGCGCCAGCAGCTTTGGGACAGGGGGCTTCACTGAAGCTTTCTTT
>TRBV7-2|few|TRBJ2-1|TRBD2
CASSLMTGGYNEQFF
TGTGCCAGCAGCTTAATGACGGGAGGGTACAATGAGCAGTTCTTC
>TRBV20-1|few|TRBJ2-7|.
CSARLDYEQYF
TGCAGTGCTAGACTGGACTACGAGCAGTACTTC
>TRBV29-1|few|TRBJ2-3|TRBD2
CSVSGLAGELYTQYF
TGCAGCGTTTCGGGACTAGCGGGAGAATTATATACGCAGTATTTT